These T cell receptor beta chains were read from a single sample in a study of cytomegalovirus exposure and HLA in healthy donors. TCRdb's table, derived via immunoSEQ multiplex PCR, lists solely in-frame clones and lacks some. The data contain about 110,000 clones, roughly nine tenths of them singletons. Sequenced sample: PBMCs. All receptors come from a woman aged 18-29 years in good health and CMV-seronegative. The CDR3 runs from the conserved cysteine through the conserved F or W. A D gene is named only where the DNA matches it firmly. A row's size may be missing; if present it is once, few, many or a size class.

14	TRBV7-2	.	.	TRBJ1-1	TGTGCCAGCAGAATGACCGGGACAAACTCTGAAGCTTTCTTT	CASRMTGTNSEAFF
15	TRBV28	once	.	TRBJ2-7	TGTGCCAGCAGTACCCCCACAGGTAACTCCTACGAGCAGTACTTC	CASSTPTGNSYEQYF
15	TRBV15	.	.	TRBJ1-4	TGTGCCACCGTCGCGTCGCAGGGCTATAATGAAAAACTGTTTTTT	CATVASQGYNEKLFF
15	TRBV27	.	TRBD1	TRBJ2-2	TGTGCCAGCAGTTCATACAGGGGATCCACCGGGGAGCTGTTTTTT	CASSSYRGSTGELFF
14	TRBV4-1	few	TRBD1	TRBJ1-2	TGCGCCAGCAGCCAACCGACCAGGGGGTTTGGCTACACCTTC	CASSQPTRGFGYTF
16	TRBV28	.	.	TRBJ1-1	TGTGCCAGCAGTTTCCCTCCACAGGGCCCGAGAACTGAAGCTTTCTTT	CASSFPPQGPRTEAFF
14	TRBV30	.	TRBD2	TRBJ2-1	TGTGCCTGGAGGCCCTGGAGCGGGGTTTGGCAGCAGTTCTTC	CAWRPWSGVWQQFF
16	TRBV15	.	TRBD1	TRBJ1-4	TGTGCCACCAGCAGAGCTAAGGGGGCGGGTTCTGAAAAACTGTTTTTT	CATSRAKGAGSEKLFF
12	TRBV6-1	.	.	TRBJ2-7	TGTGCCAGCAGTCTAATCCGCTACGAGCAGTACTTC	CASSLIRYEQYF
13	TRBV7-9	.	.	TRBJ2-1	TGTGCCACCCTCTTACCCGGACAGAAGGAGCAGTTCTTC	CATLLPGQKEQFF
11	TRBV6-4	.	.	TRBJ1-2	TGTGCCAGCAGGGGACTCTATGGCTACACCTTC	CASRGLYGYTF
15	TRBV19	.	.	TRBJ1-2	TGTGCCAGTAGTATAGCTTGGAGCGTGAACTATGGCTACACCTTC	CASSIAWSVNYGYTF
11	TRBV7-9	.	.	TRBJ2-2	TGTGCCTTCAGGGGTAGAGGGGAGCTGTTTTTT	CAFRGRGELFF
14	TRBV6-6	once	.	TRBJ2-1	TGTGCCAGCAGTGCCAGAAGGACTGCGAATGAGCAGTTCTTC	CASSARRTANEQFF
16	TRBV10-1	.	.	TRBJ2-2	TGCGCCAGCAGTGAGGCGAGAAACGGGTGGATCGGGGAGCTGTTTTTT	CASSEARNGWIGELFF
15	TRBV6-5	.	TRBD1	TRBJ2-1	TGTGCCAGCAGTTCCCGCCAGGGGGTCGCGGATGAGCAGTTCTTC	CASSSRQGVADEQFF
16	TRBV7-3	.	TRBD1	TRBJ2-1	TGTGCCAGCAGCTCTGCGTTGACAGGGACCTACAATGAGCAGTTCTTC	CASSSALTGTYNEQFF
15	TRBV19	once	.	TRBJ2-2	TGTGCCAGTAGTATTGACCCGGGGGTCACCGGGGAGCTGTTTTTT	CASSIDPGVTGELFF
14	TRBV14	.	.	TRBJ2-5	TGTGCCAGCAGCCTAGGCAGGCAGCAAGAGACCCAGTACTTC	CASSLGRQQETQYF
12	TRBV11-2	.	.	TRBJ2-2	TGTGCCAGCGGCCTGATCACCGGGGAGCTGTTTTTT	CASGLITGELFF
21	TRBV19	once	TRBD1	TRBJ1-1	TGTGCCAGTAGTCCCTCCGGGACAGGGGGCTCCGAGGGTAGGATGAACACTGAAGCTTTCTTT	CASSPSGTGGSEGRMNTEAFF
16	TRBV28	.	TRBD2	TRBJ2-1	TGTGCCAGCAGTTTTGGTACGGGAGGGCCGGGCAATGAGCAGTTCTTC	CASSFGTGGPGNEQFF
15	TRBV6-1	few	.	TRBJ1-4	TGTGCCAGCAGTGAGGTCTCGGGGACTAATGAAAAACTGTTTTTT	CASSEVSGTNEKLFF
14	TRBV5-1	.	.	TRBJ1-2	TGCGCCAGCAGCCCGGGTTGGGGGCTCTATGGCTACACCTTC	CASSPGWGLYGYTF
15	TRBV27	.	.	TRBJ1-1	TGTGCCAGCAGTTTATCGACTCGGGGAGTGACTGAAGCTTTCTTT	CASSLSTRGVTEAFF
16	TRBV9	.	.	TRBJ2-4	TGTGCCAGCAGCCCTGATGCGTCTCTAGCCAAAAACATTCAGTACTTC	CASSPDASLAKNIQYF
16	TRBV4-2	.	TRBD2	TRBJ2-3	TGTGCCAGCAGCGCCTTCGGGGCGGGGGGTTTGGATACGCAGTATTTT	CASSAFGAGGLDTQYF
15	TRBV6-5	.	.	TRBJ1-5	TGTGCCAGCAGACGCGGACAGTATAGCAATCAGCCCCAGCATTTT	CASRRGQYSNQPQHF
17	TRBV28	.	.	TRBJ1-5	TGTGCCAGCAGAGGTTATCAGGGGCCGTATAGCAATCAGCCCCAGCATTTT	CASRGYQGPYSNQPQHF
15	TRBV7-9	few	TRBD2	TRBJ2-5	TGTGCCAGCAGCTTAAGCGGGGGGGCCGGAGAGACCCAGTACTTC	CASSLSGGAGETQYF
12	TRBV10-1	few	.	TRBJ1-1	TGCGCCAGCAGTGAGGGCCCCCGAGGGGCTTTCTTT	CASSEGPRGAFF
15	TRBV10-3	.	TRBD1	TRBJ2-3	TGTGCCATCAGTGAAAGGGGGCCGGGCACAGATACGCAGTATTTT	CAISERGPGTDTQYF
15	TRBV6-5	.	.	TRBJ2-1	TGTGCCAGCAGAGCACTAGCTAGGCCCTACAATGAGCAGTTCTTC	CASRALARPYNEQFF
12	TRBV30	.	TRBD1	TRBJ2-7	TGTGCCGGGGACAGGGGGCAGTACGAGCAGTACTTC	CAGDRGQYEQYF
14	TRBV7-2	few	TRBD1	TRBJ1-5	TGTGCCAGCAGCCCCGACAGGGGAGGTCAGCCCCAGCATTTT	CASSPDRGGQPQHF
15	TRBV6-6	.	.	TRBJ2-7	TGTGCCAGCAGCCCGTGGACGGGGTACTCCTACGAGCAGTACTTC	CASSPWTGYSYEQYF
16	TRBV6-1	.	TRBD2	TRBJ2-7	TGTGCCAGCAGAGAAGTAGCGGGAGGCCCCTACTACGAGCAGTACTTC	CASREVAGGPYYEQYF
15	TRBV9	.	.	TRBJ2-1	TGTGCCAGCAGCGTAGTAGCGTCAGGGGCGGATGAGCAGTTCTTC	CASSVVASGADEQFF
15	TRBV5-4	.	.	TRBJ2-3	TGTGCCAGCAGCTTTGTAGCGGGTCAGGGGGATACGCAGTATTTT	CASSFVAGQGDTQYF